Below are 19 T cell receptor beta chains sequenced from a single sample in a study of blood T cell repertoires in COVID-19. Sequencing used immunoSEQ multiplex PCR; TCRdb keeps in-frame clones, though not all of them. There are about 210,000 clones in the sample; roughly 75% occur only once, and 7.2% lies in the top ten. The sequencing sample was made of peripheral blood. The receptor source for this set is a woman in her 70s with acute or convalescent COVID-19.

The CDR3 nucleotides are TGTGCCAGCTCACCACGCGGGGATAATCAGCCCCAGCATTTT. Translating it yields CASSPRGDNQPQHF. The chain joins TRBV18 to TRBJ1-5; no reliable D call. Deletions cut 1 base from V and 4 bases from J, with 8 bases between. This CDR3 is 14 amino acids long. Looked up from germline, CDR1 is KGHSH and CDR2 is LQKENI.

This rearrangement joins TRBV3-1 (or the pseudogene TRBV3-2) to TRBJ2-2, with TRBD2 identical over 8 bases. The germline V gene has CDR1 LGHDT and CDR2 YNNKEL (reference sequence). The CDR3 is 17 residues long. J gave up 0 bases and V 1 base, and 4 bases lay outside the gene matches. CDR3 loop: CASSQVFGGANTGELFF. CDR3 DNA sequence: TGTGCCAGCAGCCAAGTCTTCGGGGGGGCGAACACCGGGGAGCTGTTTTTT.

The V gene is TRBV5-6, the J gene TRBJ2-1; 8 positions match TRBD2. Looked up from germline, CDR1 is SGHDT and CDR2 is YYEEEE. The CDR3 is made up of 17 amino acids. J was trimmed by 7 bases and V by 5 bases; bases with no gene match: 17. The CDR3 nucleotides read TGTGCCAGCAGTTTCGCCGCGGGACGGGGGGGCCGTAATGAGCAGTTCTTC. Its protein is CASSFAAGRGGRNEQFF.

The chain is built from TRBV24-1 and TRBJ2-5; a weak D match, TRBD2 (5 bases). This CDR3 spans 14 amino acids. V shed 3 bases and J shed 4 bases, with 11 bases lying between them. Germline lookup yields CDR1 KGHDR and CDR2 SFDVKD. CDR3 sequence (DNA): TGTGCCACCAGTGATGCTTCTAGCACAGAGACCCAGTACTTC. Amino acid sequence: CATSDASSTETQYF.

The genes are TRBV6-5 and TRBJ1-2, with 7 nucleotides matching TRBD1. Germline CDR1 MNHEY, CDR2 SVGAGI. The CDR3 runs to 14 residues. The trim removed 2 bases at V and 8 bases at J, leaving 8 bases unmatched. This chain's CDR3 is CASSYNKGAQGYTF. The CDR3 DNA is TGTGCCAGCAGTTACAATAAGGGGGCGCAGGGCTACACCTTC.

This clone appeared a single time. V and J are TRBV7-3 and TRBJ2-3, with TRBD2 matching 7 bases. Losses at the gene ends were 3 bases for V and 0 bases for J; bases not matched to a gene: 0. Germline V gene sequence: CDR1 SGHTA, CDR2 FQGTGA. CDR3 length: 14 residues. CDR3 loop: CASSFGGSTDTQYF. The CDR3 region has the DNA TGTGCCAGCAGCTTCGGGGGGAGCACAGATACGCAGTATTTT.

Worth noting for this clone: This CDR3 is also generated by other DNA sequences in the sample. The V call is TRBV19, the J call TRBJ2-7, with D possibly being TRBD2 (5 bases). Germline values: CDR1 LNHDA, CDR2 SQIVND (reference sequence). This CDR3 is 14 amino acids long. V was clipped by 0 bases and J by 2 bases, with 8 bases between them. The chain's CDR3 is CASSIEEGPYEQYF. The CDR3 region has the DNA TGTGCCAGTAGTATAGAAGAGGGCCCCTACGAGCAGTACTTC.

This rearrangement joins TRBV6-6 to TRBJ2-1, with D perhaps TRBD2 (6 bases). Germline values: CDR1 MNHNY, CDR2 SVGAGI (reference sequence). CDR3 length: 14 residues. V was pared by 5 bases and J by 6 bases, with 14 bases between. The CDR3: CASSASDTGNEQFF. The DNA for the CDR3 is TGTGCCAGCAGTGCTAGCGATACGGGCAATGAGCAGTTCTTC.

The CDR3 reads CASTTGGTPYNEQFF. DNA of the CDR3: TGTGCCAGCACCACCGGGGGGACACCCTACAATGAGCAGTTCTTC. The chain employs TRBV9 and TRBJ2-1, with D perhaps TRBD2 (7 bases). Germline V gene lookup returns CDR1 SGDLS and CDR2 YYNGEE. The CDR3 runs to 15 residues. Trimming shortened V by 6 bases and J by 2 bases, and 15 bases separated the two germline ends.

This chain joins TRBV30 and TRBJ2-7; D may be TRBD1 (6 bases). The V gene's germline CDR1 is GTSNPN and CDR2 SVGIG (reference sequence). Trimming stripped 5 bases from V and 2 bases from J, with 10 bases between. CDR3 length equals 12 residues. The CDR3 loop is CAWSGATYEQYF. Here the CDR3 DNA reads TGTGCCTGGTCAGGGGCGACCTACGAGCAGTACTTC.

The chain recombines TRBV7-2 with TRBJ2-5, with D perhaps TRBD1 (5 bases). The CDR3 extends over 16 amino acids. V was trimmed by 3 bases and J by 0 bases, leaving 14 bases between them. Germline assignment: CDR1 SGHTA and CDR2 FQGNSA. The CDR3 DNA reads as TGTGCCAGCAGCTTGCAAGGGGCCGGCTACCAAGAGACCCAGTACTTC. It yields the protein CASSLQGAGYQETQYF.

The chain joins TRBV5-1 to TRBJ2-3; 9 bases are a match to TRBD1. Germline lookup yields CDR1 SGHRS and CDR2 YFSETQ. The CDR3 sequence is 16 residues long. J lost 2 bases, V lost 0 bases, and 4 bases had no gene match. CDR3: CASSLGGQGPTDTQYF. The CDR3 DNA follows: TGCGCCAGCAGCTTGGGGGGACAGGGTCCCACAGATACGCAGTATTTT.

The chain has TRBV15 and TRBJ1-2; 7 bases agree with TRBD1. Germline V gene lookup returns CDR1 LNHNV and CDR2 YYDKDF (reference sequence). CDR3 size: 15 residues. Trimming took 5 bases from V and 4 from J; bases not matched to a gene: 10. CDR3 sequence: CATSRAGGFSYGYTF. The CDR3 bases are TGTGCCACCAGCCGAGCAGGGGGTTTTAGCTATGGCTACACCTTC.

The gene calls are TRBV2 and TRBJ2-1; 8 nucleotides align to TRBD2. V lost 4 bases, J lost 4 bases, and 6 bases stayed unmatched. The CDR3 is 15 amino acids. CDR1 is SNHLY, CDR2 FYNNEI, per germline. The CDR3 reads CASSVRAGAYNEQFF. The CDR3 bases are TGTGCCAGCAGTGTGCGAGCGGGGGCGTACAATGAGCAGTTCTTC.

The rearrangement links TRBV27 to TRBJ2-5; 12 bases align to TRBD1. Germline CDR1 MNHEY, CDR2 SMNVEV (reference sequence). CDR3 size: 15 residues. V gave up 6 bases and J gave up 6 bases; unmatched junction bases: 8. CDR3 bases: TGTGCCAGCAGGGGAGGGGGACAGGGGGCGAAGACCCAGTACTTC. It encodes CASRGGGQGAKTQYF.

The CDR3 DNA reads as TGCGCCAGCAGCTGGGCGCGGAGGGGGGGCCCCTCTGGGGCCAACGTCCTGACTTTC. This encodes CASSWARRGGPSGANVLTF. V is TRBV5-1 and J is TRBJ2-6; D may be TRBD2 (7 bases). The CDR3 is 19 residues long. The germline V gene encodes CDR1 SGHRS and CDR2 YFSETQ. V lost 3 bases and J 0 bases, leaving 19 bases between the germline ends.

The chain couples TRBV3-1 (or the pseudogene TRBV3-2) to TRBJ1-5; 8 positions agree with TRBD1. With 7 bases clipped from V and 9 bases from J, the junction kept 11 bases outside the gene matches. The CDR3 contains 14 residues. Germline V CDR1 and CDR2: LGHDT, YNNKEL (reference sequence). The CDR3 sequence is CASNPMGQAGPQHF. DNA of the CDR3: TGTGCCAGCAACCCAATGGGACAGGCGGGGCCCCAGCATTTT.

This clone has more than one count but fewer than ten. The gene calls are TRBV5-8 and TRBJ1-5, with 9 bases aligning to TRBD1. The ends lost 1 base at V and 7 bases at J; junction bases unmatched: 9. The germline CDR1 and CDR2 sequences are SGHTS and YDEGEE. The CDR3 totals 16 residues. This CDR3 reads CASSLFSGQGYQPQHF. The CDR3 coding sequence is TGTGCCAGCAGCTTGTTTTCGGGACAGGGCTACCAGCCCCAGCATTTT.

The chain couples TRBV3-1 (or the pseudogene TRBV3-2) to TRBJ2-7; TRBD2 agrees at 9 bases. This CDR3 has 13 residues. Germline values: CDR1 LGHDT, CDR2 YNNKEL (reference sequence). Trimming removed 2 bases from V and 4 bases from J; junction bases left unmatched: 0. CDR3 region: CASSQLAGYEQYF. The CDR3 bases are TGTGCCAGCAGCCAACTAGCGGGGTACGAGCAGTACTTC.